This T cell receptor (beta chain) emerged from a study of regulatory T cells in long-lasting Graves disease. Researchers made TCR beta libraries by using iRepertoire HTBI primers and running Arm-PCR on CDR3 regions. TCRdb re-derived calls from the multiplex PCR reads in MiXCR, one entry per CDR3 protein. The table has 420,000 or so distinct CDR3 sequences, roughly 15% seen once; the top ten hold 23%. Documented time point: newly diagnosed GD, antithyroid drugs for less than 3 months. After RNA was extracted from PBMCs, the TCR library was made from it. CDR1 and CDR2 from the germline V gene are MNHGY and SVAAGI. The germline V and J ends were trimmed by 3 bases and 7 bases, with 13 bases remaining between them. The CDR3 is made up of 14 amino acids. These same records also appear under a second study, on T cells in Graves' hyperthyroidism and ophthalmopathy.

The V gene is TRBV6-9, the J gene TRBJ1-5, with D uncertain. The receptor comes from a woman under 30 with Graves disease. The input for sequencing was peripheral blood mononuclear cells (PBMCs), taken at new diagnosis, from a patient treated with antithyroid drugs. The CDR3 sequence: CASSYDGLNQPQHF. Here the CDR3 DNA reads TGTGCCAGCAGTTACGATGGGCTCAACCAGCCCCAGCATTTT.